The 8 T cell receptor beta chains in this list originate from one sample, sequenced in a study of cytomegalovirus exposure and HLA in healthy donors. PCR amplification relied on 60 Vbeta primers (plus 13 Jbeta primers). Some clones are missing from TCRdb's copy, which holds only in-frame ones; the method was immunoSEQ multiplex PCR. Among about 170,000 clones, around three quarters were seen once, and the ten largest hold approximately 2%. Input material: PBMCs. These receptors came from a woman in her twenties or thirties in good health and CMV-seropositive.

This rearrangement joins TRBV15 to TRBJ2-1, with TRBD2 matching 7 bases. CDR3 size: 15 residues. CDR1 and CDR2 (germline): LNHNV, YYDKDF (reference sequence). V shed 1 base and J 4 bases; nucleotides not matched to a gene: 4. CDR3 amino acids: CATSRGASGYNEQFF. DNA of the CDR3: TGTGCCACCAGCAGAGGGGCTAGCGGTTACAATGAGCAGTTCTTC.

This clone was found once. The rearrangement joins TRBV6-6 to TRBJ1-3, with D perhaps matching TRBD1 (6 bases). The V gene's germline CDR1 is MNHNY and CDR2 SVGAGI (reference sequence). Between the trimmed V and J ends, which lost 2 bases and 2 bases, there was a span of 10 bases. This CDR3 region has 15 residues. The chain's CDR3 is CASSYAGATGNTIYF. The CDR3 DNA sequence: TGTGCCAGCAGTTACGCGGGGGCGACTGGAAACACCATATATTTT.

This clone has a single count. The V gene is TRBV7-2, the J gene TRBJ1-1; a weak D match, TRBD1 (5 bases). Looked up from germline, CDR1 is SGHTA and CDR2 is FQGNSA. The CDR3 loop spans 12 amino acids. V was pared by 8 bases and J by 6 bases, with 13 bases between. The CDR3 spells CASLSGIPEAFF. The CDR3 DNA is TGTGCCAGCCTCTCAGGGATCCCTGAAGCTTTCTTT. The full variable domain, with the rest looked up from reference TRBV7-2 and TRBJ1-1, is GAGVSQSPSNKVTEKGKDVELRCDPISGHTALYWYRQSLGQGLEFLIYFQGNSAPDKSGLPSDRFSAERTGGSVSTLTIQRTQQEDSAVYLCASLSGIPEAFFGQGTRLTVV.

Details on this clone: This sample also contains other DNA sequences that code for the same CDR3. The gene calls are TRBV5-1 and TRBJ1-1, with TRBD1 matching over 11 bases. The CDR3 sequence is 15 residues long. CDR1 and CDR2 from the germline V gene are SGHRS and YFSETQ. J lost 1 base, V lost 3 bases, and 2 bases had no gene match. Here the CDR3 DNA reads TGCGCCAGCAGCTGGACAGGGGGCCCGAACACTGAAGCTTTCTTT. It yields the protein CASSWTGGPNTEAFF. Based on the CDR3 plus reference TRBV5-1 and TRBJ1-1, the full variable domain is KAGVTQTPRYLIKTRGQQVTLSCSPISGHRSVSWYQQTPGQGLQFLFEYFSETQRNKGNFPGRFSGRQFSNSRSEMNVSTLELGDSALYLCASSWTGGPNTEAFFGQGTRLTVV.

This clone appeared a single time. This chain uses TRBV7-9 with TRBJ2-6; a weak D match, TRBD1 (7 bases). V shed 3 bases and J shed 2 bases, with 11 bases lying between them. From germline, CDR1 is SEHNR and CDR2 FQNEAQ (reference sequence). The CDR3 sequence is 16 residues long. For the CDR3, the DNA is TGTGCCAGCAGCTTTACCAGGGGGGCTGGGGCCAACGTCCTGACTTTC. Translation: CASSFTRGAGANVLTF.

The J gene is TRBJ1-1, the V gene TRBV25-1; no clear D gene. The V gene's germline CDR1 is MGHDK and CDR2 SYGVNS. There are 12 residues in the CDR3. V was shortened by 6 bases and J by 2 bases, with 7 bases between the two germline ends. CDR3 protein: CASRDSNTEAFF. CDR3 DNA: TGTGCCAGCAGGGACTCAAACACTGAAGCTTTCTTT.

This clone has more than one count but fewer than ten. The V gene is TRBV5-6, the J gene TRBJ1-5; D remains unclear. The germline V and J ends were trimmed by 4 bases and 2 bases, with 7 bases remaining between them. Germline V gene sequence: CDR1 SGHDT, CDR2 YYEEEE. The CDR3 spans 13 residues. DNA of the CDR3: TGTGCCAGCAGCCGACGGGGCAATCAGCCCCAGCATTTT. Residues: CASSRRGNQPQHF. The full variable domain, in which reference TRBV5-6 and TRBJ1-5 provide the parts outside the CDR3, is DAGVTQSPTHLIKTRGQQVTLRCSPKSGHDTVSWYQQALGQGPQFIFQYYEEEERQRGNFPDRFSGHQFPNYSSELNVNALLLGDSALYLCASSRRGNQPQHFGDGTRLSIL.

This clone is a singleton in its sample. The rearrangement uses TRBV5-6 and TRBJ1-2; no clear D. The CDR3 length is 12 residues. V was trimmed by 3 bases and J by 5 bases, leaving 8 bases between them. Per the germline V gene, CDR1 is SGHDT and CDR2 is YYEEEE. CDR3 DNA: TGTGCCAGCAGCTACGCGGGATATGGCTACACCTTC. Protein: CASSYAGYGYTF.